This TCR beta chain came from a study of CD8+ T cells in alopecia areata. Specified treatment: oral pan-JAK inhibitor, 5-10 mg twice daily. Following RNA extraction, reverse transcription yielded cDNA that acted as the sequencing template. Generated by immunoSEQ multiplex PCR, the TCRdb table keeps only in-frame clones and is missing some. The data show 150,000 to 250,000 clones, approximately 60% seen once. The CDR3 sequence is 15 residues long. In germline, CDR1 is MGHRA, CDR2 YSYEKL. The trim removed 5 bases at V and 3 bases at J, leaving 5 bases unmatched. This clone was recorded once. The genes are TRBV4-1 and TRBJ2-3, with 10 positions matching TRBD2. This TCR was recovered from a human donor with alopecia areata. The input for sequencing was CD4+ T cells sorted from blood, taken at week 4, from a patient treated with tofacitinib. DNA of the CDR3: TGCGCCAGCAGCATAGAGCGGGGGGGTACAGATACGCAGTATTTT. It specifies CASSIERGGTDTQYF.